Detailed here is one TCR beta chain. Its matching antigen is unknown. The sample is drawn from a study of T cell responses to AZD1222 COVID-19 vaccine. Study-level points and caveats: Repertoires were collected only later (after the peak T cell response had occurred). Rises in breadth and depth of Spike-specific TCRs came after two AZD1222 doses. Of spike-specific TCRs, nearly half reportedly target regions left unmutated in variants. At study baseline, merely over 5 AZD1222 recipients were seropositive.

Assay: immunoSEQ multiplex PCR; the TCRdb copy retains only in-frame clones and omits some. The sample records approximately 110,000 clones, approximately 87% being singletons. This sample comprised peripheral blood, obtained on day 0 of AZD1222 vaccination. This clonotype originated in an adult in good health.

This CDR3 reads CASSLRQANTEAFF. The CDR3 DNA reads TGTGCCAGTAGTTTGCGACAAGCCAACACTGAAGCTTTCTTT. V gene TRBV19 combines with J gene TRBJ1-1; D is ambiguous. V dropped 5 bases and J dropped 2 bases, with 12 bases sitting between them. The CDR3 length is 14 residues. In germline, CDR1 is LNHDA, CDR2 SQIVND (reference sequence).